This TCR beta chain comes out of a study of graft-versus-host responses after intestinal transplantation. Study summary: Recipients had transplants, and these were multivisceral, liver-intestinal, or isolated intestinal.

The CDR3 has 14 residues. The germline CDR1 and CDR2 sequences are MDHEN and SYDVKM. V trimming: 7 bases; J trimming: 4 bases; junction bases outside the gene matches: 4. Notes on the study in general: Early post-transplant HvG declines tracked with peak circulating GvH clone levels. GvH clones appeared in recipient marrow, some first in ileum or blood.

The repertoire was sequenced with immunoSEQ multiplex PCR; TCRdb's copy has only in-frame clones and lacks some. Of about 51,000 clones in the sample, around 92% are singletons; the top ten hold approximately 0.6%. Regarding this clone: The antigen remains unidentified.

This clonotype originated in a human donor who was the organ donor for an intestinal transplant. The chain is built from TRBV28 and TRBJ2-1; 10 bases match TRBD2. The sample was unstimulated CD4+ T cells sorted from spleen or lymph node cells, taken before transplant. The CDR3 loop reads CASTRLAGYNEQFF. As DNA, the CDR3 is TGTGCCAGCACAAGACTAGCGGGTTACAATGAGCAGTTCTTC. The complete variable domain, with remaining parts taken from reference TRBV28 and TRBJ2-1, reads DVKVTQSSRYLVKRTGEKVFLECVQDMDHENMFWYRQDPGLGLRLIYFSYDVKMKEKGDIPEGYSVSREKKERFSLILESASTNQTSMYLCASTRLAGYNEQFFGPGTRLTVL.